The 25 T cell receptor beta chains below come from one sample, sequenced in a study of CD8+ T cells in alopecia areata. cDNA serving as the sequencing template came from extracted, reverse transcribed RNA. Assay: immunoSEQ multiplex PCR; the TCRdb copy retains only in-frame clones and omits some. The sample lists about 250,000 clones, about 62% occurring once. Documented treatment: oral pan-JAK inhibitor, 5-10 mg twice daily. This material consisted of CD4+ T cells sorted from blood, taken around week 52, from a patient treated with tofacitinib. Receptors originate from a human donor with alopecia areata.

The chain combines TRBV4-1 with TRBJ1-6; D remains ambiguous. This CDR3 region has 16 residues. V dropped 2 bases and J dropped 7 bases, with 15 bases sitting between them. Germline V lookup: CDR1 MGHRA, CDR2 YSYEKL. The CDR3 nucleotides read TGCGCCAGCAGCCAACAAACCCGACTGGAGAATTCACCCCTCCACTTT. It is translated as CASSQQTRLENSPLHF.

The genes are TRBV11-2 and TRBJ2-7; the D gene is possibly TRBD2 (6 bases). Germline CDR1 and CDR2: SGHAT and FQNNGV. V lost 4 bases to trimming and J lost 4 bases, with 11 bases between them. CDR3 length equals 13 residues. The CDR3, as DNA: TGTGCCAGCAGCTCTTTAGCGGTTTACGAGCAGTACTTC. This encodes CASSSLAVYEQYF.

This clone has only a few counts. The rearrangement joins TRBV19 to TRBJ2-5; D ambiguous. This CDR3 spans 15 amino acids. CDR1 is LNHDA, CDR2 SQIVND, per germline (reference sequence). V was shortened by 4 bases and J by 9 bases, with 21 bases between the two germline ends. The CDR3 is CASSTRGGTSNAQYF. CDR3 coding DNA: TGTGCCAGTAGTACCCGCGGCGGTACTTCCAACGCCCAGTACTTC. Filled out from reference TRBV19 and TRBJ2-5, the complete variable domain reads DGGITQSPKYLFRKEGQNVTLSCEQNLNHDAMYWYRQDPGQGLRLIYYSQIVNDFQKGDIAEGYSVSREKKESFPLTVTSAQKNPTAFYLCASSTRGGTSNAQYFGPGTRLLVL.

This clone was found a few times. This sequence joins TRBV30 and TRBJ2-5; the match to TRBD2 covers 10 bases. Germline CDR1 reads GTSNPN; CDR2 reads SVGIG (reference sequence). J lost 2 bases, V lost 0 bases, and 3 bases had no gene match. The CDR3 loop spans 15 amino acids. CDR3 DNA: TGTGCCTGGAGTGTGAATAGCGGGGGGCAAGAGACCCAGTACTTC. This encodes CAWSVNSGGQETQYF. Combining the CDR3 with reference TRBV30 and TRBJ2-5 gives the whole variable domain SQTIHQWPATLVQPVGSPLSLECTVEGTSNPNLYWYRQAAGRGLQLLFYSVGIGQISSEVPQNLSASRPQDRQFILSSKKLLLSDSGFYLCAWSVNSGGQETQYFGPGTRLLVL.

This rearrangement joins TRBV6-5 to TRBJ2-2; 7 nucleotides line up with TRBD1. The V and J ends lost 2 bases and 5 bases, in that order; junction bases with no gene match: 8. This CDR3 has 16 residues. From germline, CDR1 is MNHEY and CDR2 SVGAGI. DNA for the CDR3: TGTGCCAGCAGTTACGTCTTCGACAGGGTTACCGGGGAGCTGTTTTTT. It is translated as CASSYVFDRVTGELFF.

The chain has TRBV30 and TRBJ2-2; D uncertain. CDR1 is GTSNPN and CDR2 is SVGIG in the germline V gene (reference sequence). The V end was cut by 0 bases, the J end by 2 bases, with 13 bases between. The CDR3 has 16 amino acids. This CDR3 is CAWSVLGGVNTGELFF. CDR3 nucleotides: TGTGCCTGGAGTGTACTCGGTGGAGTTAACACCGGGGAGCTGTTTTTT.

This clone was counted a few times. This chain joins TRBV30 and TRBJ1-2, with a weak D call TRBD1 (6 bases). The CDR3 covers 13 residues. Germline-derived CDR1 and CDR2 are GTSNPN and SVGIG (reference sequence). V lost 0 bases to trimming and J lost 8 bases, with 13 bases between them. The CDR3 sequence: CAWSVKGGLGYTF. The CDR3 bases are TGTGCCTGGAGTGTAAAGGGGGGGCTCGGCTACACCTTC.

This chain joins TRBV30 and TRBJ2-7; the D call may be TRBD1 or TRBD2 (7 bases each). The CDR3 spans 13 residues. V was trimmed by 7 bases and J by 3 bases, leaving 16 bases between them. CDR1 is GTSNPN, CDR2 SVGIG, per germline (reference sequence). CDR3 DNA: TGTGCCTTGGGGAGGGACAGTGACTACGAGCAGTACTTC. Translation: CALGRDSDYEQYF.

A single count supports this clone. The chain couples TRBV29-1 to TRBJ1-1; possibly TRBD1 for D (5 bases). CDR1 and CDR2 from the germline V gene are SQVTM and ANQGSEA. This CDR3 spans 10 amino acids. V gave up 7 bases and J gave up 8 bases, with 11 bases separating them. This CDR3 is CSGHWGEAFF. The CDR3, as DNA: TGCAGCGGCCACTGGGGGGAAGCTTTCTTT. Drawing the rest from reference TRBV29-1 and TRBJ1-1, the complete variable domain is SAVISQKPSRDICQRGTSLTIQCQVDSQVTMMFWYRQQPGQSLTLIATANQGSEATYESGFVIDKFPISRPNLTFSTLTVSNMSPEDSSIYLCSGHWGEAFFGQGTRLTVV.

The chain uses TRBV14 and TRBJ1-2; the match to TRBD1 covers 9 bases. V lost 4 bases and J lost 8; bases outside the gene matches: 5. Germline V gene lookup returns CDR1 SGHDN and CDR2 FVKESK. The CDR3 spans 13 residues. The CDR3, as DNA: TGTGCCAGCAGCCCCCGGACAGGGGACGGCTACACCTTC. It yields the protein CASSPRTGDGYTF.

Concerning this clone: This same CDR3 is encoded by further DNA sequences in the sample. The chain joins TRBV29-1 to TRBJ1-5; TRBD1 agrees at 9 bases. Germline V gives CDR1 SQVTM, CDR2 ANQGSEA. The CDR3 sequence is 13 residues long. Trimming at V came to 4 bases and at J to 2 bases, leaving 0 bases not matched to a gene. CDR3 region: CSVGDRGNQPQHF. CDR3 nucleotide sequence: TGCAGCGTTGGGGACAGGGGCAATCAGCCCCAGCATTTT.

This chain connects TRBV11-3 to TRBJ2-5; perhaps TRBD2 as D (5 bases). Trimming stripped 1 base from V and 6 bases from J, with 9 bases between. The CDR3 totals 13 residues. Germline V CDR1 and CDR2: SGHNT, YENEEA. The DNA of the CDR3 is TGTGCCAGCAGCTTAGGCGACGGGAAGACCCAGTACTTC. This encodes CASSLGDGKTQYF.

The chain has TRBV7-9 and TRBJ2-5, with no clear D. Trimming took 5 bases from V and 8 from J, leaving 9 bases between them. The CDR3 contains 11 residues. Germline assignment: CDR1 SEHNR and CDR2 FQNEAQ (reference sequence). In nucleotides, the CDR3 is TGTGCCAGCAGCGCTACAGCTACCCAGTACTTC. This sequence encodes CASSATATQYF.

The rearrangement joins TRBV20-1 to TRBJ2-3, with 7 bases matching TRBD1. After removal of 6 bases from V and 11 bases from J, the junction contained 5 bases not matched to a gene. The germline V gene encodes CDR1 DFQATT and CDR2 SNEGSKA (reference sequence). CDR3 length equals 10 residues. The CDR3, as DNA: TGCAGTGCCCCACAGGGGAAGCAGTATTTT. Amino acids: CSAPQGKQYF.

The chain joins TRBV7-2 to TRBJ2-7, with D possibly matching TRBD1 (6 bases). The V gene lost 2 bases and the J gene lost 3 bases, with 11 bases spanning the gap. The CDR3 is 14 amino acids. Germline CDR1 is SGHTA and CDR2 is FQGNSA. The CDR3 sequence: CASSLTGHYYEQYF. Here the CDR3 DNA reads TGTGCCAGCAGCTTAACAGGGCACTACTACGAGCAGTACTTC.

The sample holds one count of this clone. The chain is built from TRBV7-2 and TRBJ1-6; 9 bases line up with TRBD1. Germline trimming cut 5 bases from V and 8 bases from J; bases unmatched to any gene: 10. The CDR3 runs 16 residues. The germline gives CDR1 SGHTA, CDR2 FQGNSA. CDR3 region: CASSQQPGQGYSPLHF. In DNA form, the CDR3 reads TGTGCCAGCAGCCAACAGCCGGGACAGGGTTATTCACCCCTCCACTTT. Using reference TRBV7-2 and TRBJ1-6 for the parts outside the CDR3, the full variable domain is GAGVSQSPSNKVTEKGKDVELRCDPISGHTALYWYRQSLGQGLEFLIYFQGNSAPDKSGLPSDRFSAERTGGSVSTLTIQRTQQEDSAVYLCASSQQPGQGYSPLHFGNGTRLTVT.

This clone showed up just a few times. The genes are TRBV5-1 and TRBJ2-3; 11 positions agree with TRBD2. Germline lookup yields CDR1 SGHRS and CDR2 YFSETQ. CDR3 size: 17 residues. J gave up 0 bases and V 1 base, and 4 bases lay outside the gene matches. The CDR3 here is CASSLPLAGGSTDTQYF. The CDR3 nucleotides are TGCGCCAGCAGCTTGCCCCTAGCGGGGGGTAGCACAGATACGCAGTATTTT.

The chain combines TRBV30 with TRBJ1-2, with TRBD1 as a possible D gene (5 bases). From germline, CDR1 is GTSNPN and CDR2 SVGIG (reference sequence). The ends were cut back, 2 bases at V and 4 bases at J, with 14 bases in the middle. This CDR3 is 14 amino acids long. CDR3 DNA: TGTGCCTGGAGTCCTCTACGGGACCGCTATGGCTACACCTTC. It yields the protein CAWSPLRDRYGYTF.

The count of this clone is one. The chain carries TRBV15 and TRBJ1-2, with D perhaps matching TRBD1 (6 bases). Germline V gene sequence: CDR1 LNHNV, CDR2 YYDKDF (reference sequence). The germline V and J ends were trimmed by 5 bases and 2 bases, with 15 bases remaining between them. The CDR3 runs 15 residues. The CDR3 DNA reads TGTGCCACCAGCCTTCGGGACACAAGCAACTATGGCTACACCTTC. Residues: CATSLRDTSNYGYTF.

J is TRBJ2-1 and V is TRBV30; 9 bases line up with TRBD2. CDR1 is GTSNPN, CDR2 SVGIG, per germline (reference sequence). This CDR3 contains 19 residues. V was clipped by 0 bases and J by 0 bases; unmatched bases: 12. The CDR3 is CAWSVRWLAGRYSYNEQFF. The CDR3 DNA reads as TGTGCCTGGAGTGTACGCTGGCTAGCGGGGCGCTACTCCTACAATGAGCAGTTCTTC.

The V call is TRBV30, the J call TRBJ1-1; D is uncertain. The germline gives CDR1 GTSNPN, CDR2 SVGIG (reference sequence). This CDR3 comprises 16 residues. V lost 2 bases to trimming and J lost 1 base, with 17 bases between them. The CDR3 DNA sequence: TGTGCCTGGAGTCCGATTGGTAAGCTACCGAACACTGAAGCTTTCTTT. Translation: CAWSPIGKLPNTEAFF.

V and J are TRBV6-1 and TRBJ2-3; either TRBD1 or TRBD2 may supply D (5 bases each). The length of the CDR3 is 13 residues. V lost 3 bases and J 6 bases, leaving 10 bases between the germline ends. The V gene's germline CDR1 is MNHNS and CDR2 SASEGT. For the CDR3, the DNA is TGTGCCAGCAGTGAGGGGACCGCGGATACGCAGTATTTT. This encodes CASSEGTADTQYF.

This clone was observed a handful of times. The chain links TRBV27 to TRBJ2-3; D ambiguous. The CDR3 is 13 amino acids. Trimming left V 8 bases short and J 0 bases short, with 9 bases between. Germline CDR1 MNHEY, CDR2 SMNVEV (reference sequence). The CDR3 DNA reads TGTGCCAGCTCTCCCCTTAGCACAGATACGCAGTATTTT. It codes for CASSPLSTDTQYF.

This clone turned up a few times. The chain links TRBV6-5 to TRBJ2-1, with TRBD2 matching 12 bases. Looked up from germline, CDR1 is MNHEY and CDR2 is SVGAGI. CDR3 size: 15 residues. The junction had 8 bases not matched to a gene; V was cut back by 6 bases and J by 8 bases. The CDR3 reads CASRPGLAGKDEQFF. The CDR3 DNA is TGTGCCAGCAGGCCCGGACTAGCGGGGAAGGATGAGCAGTTCTTC.

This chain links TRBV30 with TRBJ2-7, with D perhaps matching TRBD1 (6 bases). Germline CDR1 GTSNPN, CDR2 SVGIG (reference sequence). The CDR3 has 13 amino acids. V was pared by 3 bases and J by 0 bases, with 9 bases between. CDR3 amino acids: CAWRGHNSYEQYF. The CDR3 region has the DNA TGTGCCTGGAGGGGACACAACTCCTACGAGCAGTACTTC.